The 28 T cell receptor beta chains below were found in one sample sequenced in a study of T cell changes during pregnancy in multiple sclerosis. The table came from immunoSEQ multiplex PCR; TCRdb's copy has only in-frame clones and leaves some out. Of approximately 100,000 clones listed, 92% are singletons. This specimen was peripheral blood, taken after pregnancy. The source of these receptors is a female donor with multiple sclerosis, enrolled in a pregnancy study.

V usage is TRBV27 and J usage is TRBJ2-5; TRBD1 is a possible D gene (6 bases). The CDR3 spans 17 residues. V lost 5 bases and J 2 bases, leaving 21 bases between the germline ends. CDR1 MNHEY and CDR2 SMNVEV come from the germline V gene (reference sequence). CDR3 loop: CASSPHGVAGDQETQYF. The CDR3 region has the DNA TGTGCCAGCAGTCCCCACGGGGTGGCAGGGGATCAAGAGACCCAGTACTTC.

V and J are TRBV7-9 and TRBJ2-1; D possibly corresponds to TRBD1 (5 bases). The germline V gene encodes CDR1 SEHNR and CDR2 FQNEAQ (reference sequence). The CDR3 has 15 residues. Deletions cut 0 bases from V and 4 bases from J, with 10 bases between. The CDR3 sequence: CASSLAGPDYNEQFF. The CDR3 nucleotides read TGTGCCAGCAGCTTAGCGGGGCCGGATTACAATGAGCAGTTCTTC.

The chain recombines TRBV10-1 with TRBJ2-7; D gene uncertain. CDR3 length: 14 residues. V was pared by 3 bases and J by 0 bases, with 9 bases between. From germline, CDR1 is WNHNN and CDR2 SYGVQD (reference sequence). DNA for the CDR3: TGCGCCAGCAGTGAAAGCGCGAACTCCTACGAGCAGTACTTC. This codes for CASSESANSYEQYF.

The V gene is TRBV19, the J gene TRBJ2-5, with a weak D call TRBD2 (7 bases). The V end was cut by 7 bases, the J end by 4 bases, with 16 bases between. The CDR3 runs 14 residues. CDR1 and CDR2 (germline): LNHDA, SQIVND (reference sequence). This chain's CDR3 is CASNGGARGETQYF. In nucleotides, the CDR3 is TGTGCCAGTAATGGGGGGGCTCGAGGAGAGACCCAGTACTTC.

The chain couples TRBV9 to TRBJ2-1, with TRBD2 identical over 7 bases. After removal of 7 bases from V and 6 bases from J, the junction contained 10 bases not matched to a gene. The CDR3 is made up of 14 amino acids. Germline CDR1 and CDR2: SGDLS and YYNGEE. CDR3 bases: TGTGCCAGCGGGCGGGGGACTTTTCCCAATGAGCAGTTCTTC. It codes for CASGRGTFPNEQFF.

This rearrangement joins TRBV19 to TRBJ2-3, with 9 bases that match TRBD2. In germline, CDR1 is LNHDA, CDR2 SQIVND (reference sequence). The CDR3 spans 15 residues. V shed 6 bases, J shed 4 bases, and the junction held 8 bases outside the gene matches. The CDR3: CASRSGLAAADTQYF. The CDR3 region has the DNA TGTGCCAGTAGATCGGGACTAGCTGCAGCAGATACGCAGTATTTT.

The rearrangement uses TRBV11-2 and TRBJ2-1; 14 nucleotides line up with TRBD2. V trimming: 5 bases; J trimming: 8 bases; junction bases outside the gene matches: 2. This CDR3 comprises 14 residues. Germline assignment: CDR1 SGHAT and CDR2 FQNNGV. The CDR3 DNA is TGTGCCAGCAGCGCGACTAGCGGGAGGGATGAGCAGTTCTTC. This gives the protein CASSATSGRDEQFF. Complete variable domain (other parts from reference TRBV11-2 and TRBJ2-1): EAGVAQSPRYKIIEKRQSVAFWCNPISGHATLYWYQQILGQGPKLLIQFQNNGVVDDSQLPKDRFSAERLKGVDSTLKIQPAKLEDSAVYLCASSATSGRDEQFFGPGTRLTVL.

V gene TRBV29-1 combines with J gene TRBJ2-7; 11 nucleotides align to TRBD1. After removal of 6 bases from V and 4 bases from J, the junction contained 8 bases not matched to a gene. From germline, CDR1 is SQVTM and CDR2 ANQGSEA. This CDR3 has 14 amino acids. DNA for the CDR3: TGCAGCGTCCGCCCGGGACAGGGGGAGTACGAGCAGTACTTC. Its protein is CSVRPGQGEYEQYF.

The chain uses TRBV6-5 and TRBJ2-1; D is perhaps TRBD1 (6 bases). Per the germline V gene, CDR1 is MNHEY and CDR2 is SVGAGI. V lost 3 bases, J lost 9 bases, and 12 bases lay in between. The length of the CDR3 is 13 residues. Here the CDR3 DNA reads TGTGCCAGCAGTTATCTGGGGGCAACTGAGCAGTTCTTC. Protein sequence: CASSYLGATEQFF.

This sequence joins TRBV11-2 and TRBJ2-1; D is unresolved. This CDR3 region has 13 residues. V was shortened by 7 bases and J by 6 bases, with 13 bases between the two germline ends. Germline V gene sequence: CDR1 SGHAT, CDR2 FQNNGV. The CDR3 sequence is CASTESSGNEQFF. DNA of the CDR3: TGTGCCAGCACCGAGTCATCGGGCAATGAGCAGTTCTTC.

The chain combines TRBV27 with TRBJ2-3; TRBD2 matches 7 bases. The CDR3 covers 18 residues. The germline V gene has CDR1 MNHEY and CDR2 SMNVEV (reference sequence). J lost 6 bases, V lost 4 bases, and 19 bases had no gene match. The CDR3 bases are TGTGCCAGCAGTTCCTTGGGGGGGAAGGCTACGAATACGGATACGCAGTATTTT. Protein: CASSSLGGKATNTDTQYF.

The V and J genes are TRBV10-3 and TRBJ2-3, with D possibly being TRBD2 (6 bases). Germline CDR1 and CDR2: ENHRY and SYGVKD. The CDR3 covers 14 residues. The V and J ends lost 7 bases and 4 bases respectively, with 15 bases between them. CDR3 in amino acids: CAIKPGPGADTQYF. The DNA of the CDR3 is TGTGCCATCAAACCGGGACCGGGGGCAGATACGCAGTATTTT.

The gene calls are TRBV7-9 and TRBJ2-5; 8 nucleotides agree with TRBD1. Germline V gene sequence: CDR1 SEHNR, CDR2 FQNEAQ (reference sequence). This CDR3 comprises 15 residues. J lost 5 bases, V lost 5 bases, and 10 bases had no gene match. This CDR3 is CASSLGQGGTETQYF. CDR3 in DNA: TGTGCCAGCAGCCTCGGACAGGGCGGGACGGAGACCCAGTACTTC.

The chain links TRBV11-2 to TRBJ2-5; 8 bases are shared with TRBD1. Per the germline V gene, CDR1 is SGHAT and CDR2 is FQNNGV. The length of the CDR3 is 15 residues. V was clipped by 4 bases and J by 0 bases; unmatched bases: 4. The CDR3 spells CASSSGQVYQETQYF. In DNA form, the CDR3 reads TGTGCCAGCAGCTCGGGACAGGTGTACCAAGAGACCCAGTACTTC.

This clone was seen a single time. V usage is TRBV19 and J usage is TRBJ2-7; TRBD1 aligns across 9 bases. Germline V gene data show CDR1 as LNHDA and CDR2 as SQIVND (reference sequence). V dropped 4 bases and J dropped 5; count of bases not matched to a gene: 12. The CDR3 is 16 residues long. Here the CDR3 reads CASSTIPGTGPHEQYF. The DNA for the CDR3 is TGTGCCAGTAGTACTATCCCCGGGACAGGGCCCCACGAGCAGTACTTC.

This sequence joins TRBV7-9 and TRBJ2-7; unclear D gene. Germline V gives CDR1 SEHNR, CDR2 FQNEAQ (reference sequence). The V end lost 4 bases, the J end lost 3 bases, and 7 bases lay between the germline ends. CDR3 size: 12 residues. CDR3 nucleotides: TGTGCCAGCAGCTCAGTGAACTACGAGCAGTACTTC. Protein sequence: CASSSVNYEQYF. Full variable domain (remainder filled in from reference TRBV7-9 and TRBJ2-7): DTGVSQNPRHKITKRGQNVTFRCDPISEHNRLYWYRQTLGQGPEFLTYFQNEAQLEKSRLLSDRFSAERPKGSFSTLEIQRTEQGDSAMYLCASSSVNYEQYFGPGTRLTVT.

The V gene is TRBV21-1, the J gene TRBJ2-1; TRBD2, as called in the table, went unchecked against the DNA. TRBV21-1 is deemed a pseudogene. The CDR3 spans 16 residues. The CDR3 region is CASSKAPREDHNEQFF. CDR3 DNA: TGTGCCAGCAGCAAAGCCCCGCGGGAGGATCACAATGAGCAGTTCTTC.

J is TRBJ1-5 and V is TRBV18, with no clear D. V was clipped by 3 bases and J by 8 bases, with 11 bases between them. The CDR3 consists of 13 residues. CDR1 KGHSH and CDR2 LQKENI come from the germline V gene. CDR3 loop: CASSPSGGEPQHF. In DNA form, the CDR3 reads TGTGCCAGCTCACCTTCCGGTGGTGAGCCCCAGCATTTT.

The rearrangement uses TRBV18 and TRBJ2-7; TRBD1 matches 11 bases. Germline CDR1 reads KGHSH; CDR2 reads LQKENI. The CDR3 sequence is 14 residues long. V shed 3 bases, J shed 4 bases, and the junction held 2 bases outside the gene matches. The CDR3 DNA reads as TGTGCCAGCTCACCGGGACAGGGGGTTTACGAGCAGTACTTC. Protein sequence: CASSPGQGVYEQYF.

This clone has just a few counts. The CDR3 loop is CASSLEDRRQPQHF. DNA for the CDR3: TGTGCCAGCAGCTTAGAAGACAGGAGACAGCCCCAGCATTTT. The gene calls are TRBV11-2 and TRBJ1-5; D is perhaps TRBD1 (6 bases). Germline values: CDR1 SGHAT, CDR2 FQNNGV. This CDR3 comprises 14 residues. Trimming cost V 0 bases and J 7 bases, with 10 bases left between them.

V gene TRBV2 combines with J gene TRBJ2-7, with 7 nucleotides matching TRBD1. The germline V gene has CDR1 SNHLY and CDR2 FYNNEI. V shed 8 bases and J 2 bases; nucleotides not matched to a gene: 9. This CDR3 has 14 amino acids. The CDR3 sequence is CASGSTGATYEQYF. CDR3 sequence (DNA): TGTGCCAGCGGGTCAACAGGGGCCACCTACGAGCAGTACTTC.

The chain recombines TRBV27 with TRBJ1-2, with D possibly TRBD1 on 6 matching bases. The length of the CDR3 is 15 residues. V was cut by 3 bases and J by 5 bases, with 16 bases left in between. The germline CDR1 and CDR2 sequences are MNHEY and SMNVEV (reference sequence). CDR3 amino acids: CASSLGTGQFYGYTF. CDR3 in DNA: TGTGCCAGCAGTTTGGGAACAGGGCAGTTTTATGGCTACACCTTC.

This chain joins TRBV19 and TRBJ1-5; the D gene is possibly TRBD1 (6 bases). The germline CDR1 and CDR2 sequences are LNHDA and SQIVND (reference sequence). Trimming took 7 bases from V and 3 from J, leaving 19 bases between them. The CDR3 contains 16 residues. CDR3 residues: CASTIFIGQNNQPQHF. CDR3 bases: TGTGCCAGTACTATCTTTATTGGACAGAACAATCAGCCCCAGCATTTT.

The chain carries TRBV7-2 and TRBJ2-3, with TRBD1 matching over 7 bases. Germline CDR1 reads SGHTA; CDR2 reads FQGNSA. This CDR3 has 14 residues. The V gene end was trimmed by 2 bases and the J gene end by 4 bases; junction bases not matched to a gene: 3. CDR3 nucleotide sequence: TGTGCCAGCAGCTTATATAGGGGGCCAGATACGCAGTATTTT. It is translated as CASSLYRGPDTQYF.

This chain links TRBV18 with TRBJ2-1, with D unclear. Germline CDR1 is KGHSH and CDR2 is LQKENI. The CDR3 has 14 residues. The ends were cut back, 3 bases at V and 10 bases at J, with 16 bases in the middle. CDR3 protein: CASSPSDGVGEQFF. DNA for the CDR3: TGTGCCAGCTCACCGTCGGATGGAGTAGGCGAGCAGTTCTTC.

The rearrangement links TRBV5-1 to TRBJ1-6; 11 bases are a match to TRBD1. V shed 4 bases and J 9 bases; nucleotides not matched to a gene: 6. The CDR3 has 15 residues. Germline V CDR1 and CDR2: SGHRS, YFSETQ. The CDR3 DNA follows: TGCGCCAGCAGCGCCGGGACAGGGGGAGGTTCACCCCTCCACTTT. This codes for CASSAGTGGGSPLHF.

This clone was observed once. The chain links TRBV6-5 to TRBJ1-2; 9 nucleotides align to TRBD1. The CDR3 spans 15 residues. From germline, CDR1 is MNHEY and CDR2 SVGAGI. Germline trimming cut 5 bases from V and 7 bases from J; bases unmatched to any gene: 11. The CDR3 bases are TGTGCCAGCAGTCTTACCGGGACAGGGAACGTTGGCTACACCTTC. Protein: CASSLTGTGNVGYTF.

The chain has TRBV7-3 and TRBJ2-1, with 7 positions matching TRBD1. The V and J ends lost 4 bases and 10 bases, in that order; junction bases with no gene match: 13. CDR3 length equals 15 residues. CDR1 SGHTA and CDR2 FQGTGA come from the germline V gene. This chain's CDR3 is CASSSGLGQNGEQFF. CDR3 in DNA: TGTGCCAGCAGCTCGGGCCTGGGACAGAACGGCGAGCAGTTCTTC.